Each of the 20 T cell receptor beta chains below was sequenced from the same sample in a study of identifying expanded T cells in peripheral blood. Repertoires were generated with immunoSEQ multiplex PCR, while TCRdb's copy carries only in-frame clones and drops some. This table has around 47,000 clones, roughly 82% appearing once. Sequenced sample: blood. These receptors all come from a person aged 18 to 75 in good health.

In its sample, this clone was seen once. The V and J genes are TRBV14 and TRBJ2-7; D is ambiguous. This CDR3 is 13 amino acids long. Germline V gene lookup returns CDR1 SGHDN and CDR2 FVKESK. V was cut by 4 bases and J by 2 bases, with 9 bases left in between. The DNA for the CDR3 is TGTGCCAGCAGCCTCGGGCTAGCCTACGAGCAGTACTTC. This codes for CASSLGLAYEQYF. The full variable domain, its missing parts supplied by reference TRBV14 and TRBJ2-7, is EAGVTQFPSHSVIEKGQTVTLRCDPISGHDNLYWYRRVMGKEIKFLLHFVKESKQDESGMPNNRFLAERTGGTYSTLKVQPAELEDSGVYFCASSLGLAYEQYFGPGTRLTVT.

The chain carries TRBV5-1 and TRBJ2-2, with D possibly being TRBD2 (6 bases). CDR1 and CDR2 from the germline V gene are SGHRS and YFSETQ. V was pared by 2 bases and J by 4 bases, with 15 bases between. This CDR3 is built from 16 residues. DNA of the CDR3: TGCGCCAGCAGCTTAGGAGGGGCGGTTGGCACCGGGGAGCTGTTTTTT. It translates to CASSLGGAVGTGELFF.

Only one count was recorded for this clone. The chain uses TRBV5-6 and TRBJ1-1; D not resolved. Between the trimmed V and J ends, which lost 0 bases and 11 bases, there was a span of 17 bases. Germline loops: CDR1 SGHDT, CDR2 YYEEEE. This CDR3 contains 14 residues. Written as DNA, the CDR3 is TGTGCCAGCAGCTTGGTCGCAAGCACCTTGATGGCTTTCTTT. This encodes CASSLVASTLMAFF. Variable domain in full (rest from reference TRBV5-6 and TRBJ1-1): DAGVTQSPTHLIKTRGQQVTLRCSPKSGHDTVSWYQQALGQGPQFIFQYYEEEERQRGNFPDRFSGHQFPNYSSELNVNALLLGDSALYLCASSLVASTLMAFFGQGTRLTVV.

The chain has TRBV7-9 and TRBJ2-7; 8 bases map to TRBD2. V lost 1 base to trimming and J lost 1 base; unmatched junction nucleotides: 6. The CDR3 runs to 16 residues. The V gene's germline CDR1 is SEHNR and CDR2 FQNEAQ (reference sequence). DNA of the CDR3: TGTGCCAGCAGCTTAGGAGCCAGCGGGGGATCCTACGAGCAGTACGTC. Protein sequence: CASSLGASGGSYEQYV.

CDR3 sequence: CASSLGVRRSGELFF. CDR3 bases: TGTGCCAGCTCACTAGGGGTCCGGAGGTCCGGGGAGCTGTTTTTT. The V gene is TRBV18, the J gene TRBJ2-2; possibly TRBD1 or TRBD2 for D (5 bases each). With 4 bases removed from V and 6 bases from J, the gap between germline ends came to 15 bases. This CDR3 region has 15 residues. Germline CDR1 KGHSH, CDR2 LQKENI.

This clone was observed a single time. CDR3 amino acids: CASSPGVNYGYTF. The CDR3 DNA is TGTGCCAGCAGCCCGGGAGTTAACTATGGCTACACCTTC. The chain links TRBV5-8 to TRBJ1-2, with D unclear. This CDR3 is 13 amino acids long. Germline CDR1 is SGHTS and CDR2 is YDEGEE. Deletions cut 4 bases from V and 1 base from J, with 8 bases between.

The CDR3 loop is CASSQDWDNEQFF. For the CDR3, the DNA is TGTGCCAGTTCCCAAGACTGGGACAATGAGCAGTTCTTC. The chain recombines TRBV19 with TRBJ2-1; D gene ambiguous. This CDR3 is 13 amino acids long. Germline assignment: CDR1 LNHDA and CDR2 SQIVND (reference sequence). V lost 8 bases, J lost 5 bases, and 13 bases lay in between.

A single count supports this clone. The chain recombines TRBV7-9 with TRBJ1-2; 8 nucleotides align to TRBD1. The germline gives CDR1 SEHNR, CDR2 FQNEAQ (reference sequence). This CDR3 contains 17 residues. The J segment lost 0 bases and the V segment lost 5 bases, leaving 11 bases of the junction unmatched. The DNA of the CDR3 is TGTGCCAGCAGCCTAGGACAGGGTATCGGTGCTAACTATGGCTACACCTTC. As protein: CASSLGQGIGANYGYTF. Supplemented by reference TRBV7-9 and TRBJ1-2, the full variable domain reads DTGVSQNPRHKITKRGQNVTFRCDPISEHNRLYWYRQTLGQGPEFLTYFQNEAQLEKSRLLSDRFSAERPKGSFSTLEIQRTEQGDSAMYLCASSLGQGIGANYGYTFGSGTRLTVV.

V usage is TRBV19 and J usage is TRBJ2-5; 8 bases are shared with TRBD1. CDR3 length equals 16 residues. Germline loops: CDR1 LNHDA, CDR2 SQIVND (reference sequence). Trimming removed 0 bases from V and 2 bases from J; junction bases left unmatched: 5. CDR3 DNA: TGTGCCAGTAGTATAGATCGGACAGGGCTACAAGAGACCCAGTACTTC. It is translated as CASSIDRTGLQETQYF. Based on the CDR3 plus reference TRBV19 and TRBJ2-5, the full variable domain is DGGITQSPKYLFRKEGQNVTLSCEQNLNHDAMYWYRQDPGQGLRLIYYSQIVNDFQKGDIAEGYSVSREKKESFPLTVTSAQKNPTAFYLCASSIDRTGLQETQYFGPGTRLLVL.

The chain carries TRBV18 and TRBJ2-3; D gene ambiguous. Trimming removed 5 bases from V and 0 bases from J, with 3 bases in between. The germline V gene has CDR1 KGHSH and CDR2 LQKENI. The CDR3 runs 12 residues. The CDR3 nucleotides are TGTGCCAGCTCAACTAGCACAGATACGCAGTATTTT. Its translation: CASSTSTDTQYF.

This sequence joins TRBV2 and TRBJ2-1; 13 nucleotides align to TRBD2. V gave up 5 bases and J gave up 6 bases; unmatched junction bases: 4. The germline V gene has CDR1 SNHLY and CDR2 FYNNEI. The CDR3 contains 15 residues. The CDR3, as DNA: TGTGCCAGCAGTTTAACTAGCGGGGGGGCCAATGAGCAGTTCTTC. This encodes CASSLTSGGANEQFF.

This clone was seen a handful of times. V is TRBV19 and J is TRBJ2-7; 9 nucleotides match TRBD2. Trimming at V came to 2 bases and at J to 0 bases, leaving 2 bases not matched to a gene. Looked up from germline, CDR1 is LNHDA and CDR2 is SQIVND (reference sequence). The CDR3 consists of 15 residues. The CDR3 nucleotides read TGTGCCAGTAGTATAAGTAGCGGGAGCTCCTACGAGCAGTACTTC. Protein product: CASSISSGSSYEQYF. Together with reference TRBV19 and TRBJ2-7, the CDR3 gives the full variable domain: DGGITQSPKYLFRKEGQNVTLSCEQNLNHDAMYWYRQDPGQGLRLIYYSQIVNDFQKGDIAEGYSVSREKKESFPLTVTSAQKNPTAFYLCASSISSGSSYEQYFGPGTRLTVT.

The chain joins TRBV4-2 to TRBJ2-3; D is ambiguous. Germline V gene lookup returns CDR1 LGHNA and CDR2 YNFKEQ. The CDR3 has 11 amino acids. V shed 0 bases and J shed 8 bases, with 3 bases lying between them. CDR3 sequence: CASSQEGTQYF. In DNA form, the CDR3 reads TGTGCCAGCAGCCAAGAAGGTACGCAGTATTTT.

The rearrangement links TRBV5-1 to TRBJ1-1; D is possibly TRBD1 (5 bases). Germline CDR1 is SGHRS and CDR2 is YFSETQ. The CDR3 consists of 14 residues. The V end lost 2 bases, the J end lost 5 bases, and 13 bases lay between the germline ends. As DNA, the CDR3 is TGCGCCAGCAGCTTAACGGCAGGGAAGACTGAAGCTTTCTTT. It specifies CASSLTAGKTEAFF.

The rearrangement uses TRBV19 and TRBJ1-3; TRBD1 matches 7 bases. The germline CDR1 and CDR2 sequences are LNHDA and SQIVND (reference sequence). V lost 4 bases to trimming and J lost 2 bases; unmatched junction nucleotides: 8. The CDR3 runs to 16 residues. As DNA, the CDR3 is TGTGCCAGTAGTAGGGGACAGTCTGGACCTGGAAACACCATATATTTT. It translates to CASSRGQSGPGNTIYF. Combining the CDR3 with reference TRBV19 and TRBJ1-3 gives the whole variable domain DGGITQSPKYLFRKEGQNVTLSCEQNLNHDAMYWYRQDPGQGLRLIYYSQIVNDFQKGDIAEGYSVSREKKESFPLTVTSAQKNPTAFYLCASSRGQSGPGNTIYFGEGSWLTVV.

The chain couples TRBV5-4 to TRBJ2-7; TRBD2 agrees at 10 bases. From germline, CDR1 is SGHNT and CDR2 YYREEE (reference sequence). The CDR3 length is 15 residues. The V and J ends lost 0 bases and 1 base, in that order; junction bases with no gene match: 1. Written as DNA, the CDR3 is TGTGCCAGCAGCTTGGGGACTAGCGGATCCTACGAGCAGTACTTC. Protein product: CASSLGTSGSYEQYF.

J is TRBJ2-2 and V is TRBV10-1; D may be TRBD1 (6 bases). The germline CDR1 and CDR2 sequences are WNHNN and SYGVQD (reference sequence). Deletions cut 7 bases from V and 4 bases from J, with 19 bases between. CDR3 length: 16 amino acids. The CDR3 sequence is CASTPAGTHSTGELFF. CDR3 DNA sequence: TGCGCCAGCACGCCCGCCGGGACACATAGCACCGGGGAGCTGTTTTTT.

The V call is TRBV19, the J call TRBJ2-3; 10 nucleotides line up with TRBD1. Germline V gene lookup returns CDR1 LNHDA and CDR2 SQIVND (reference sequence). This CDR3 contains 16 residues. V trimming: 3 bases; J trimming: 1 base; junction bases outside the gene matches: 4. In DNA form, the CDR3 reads TGTGCCAGTAGTATTAGGGACAGGGGAGGCACAGATACGCAGTATTTT. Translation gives CASSIRDRGGTDTQYF.

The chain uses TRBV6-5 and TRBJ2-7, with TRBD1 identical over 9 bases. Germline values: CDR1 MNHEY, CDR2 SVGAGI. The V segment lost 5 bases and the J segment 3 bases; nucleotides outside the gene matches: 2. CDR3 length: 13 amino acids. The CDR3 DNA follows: TGTGCCAGCAGTGCGGACAGGGGCTACGAGCAGTACTTC. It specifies CASSADRGYEQYF.

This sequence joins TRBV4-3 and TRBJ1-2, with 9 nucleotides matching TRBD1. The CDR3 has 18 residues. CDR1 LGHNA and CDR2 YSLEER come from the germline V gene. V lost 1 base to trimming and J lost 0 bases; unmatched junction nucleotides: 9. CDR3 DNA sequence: TGCGCCAGCAGCCAAGGGTTCCTACAGGGGGCGCCTAACTATGGCTACACCTTC. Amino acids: CASSQGFLQGAPNYGYTF.